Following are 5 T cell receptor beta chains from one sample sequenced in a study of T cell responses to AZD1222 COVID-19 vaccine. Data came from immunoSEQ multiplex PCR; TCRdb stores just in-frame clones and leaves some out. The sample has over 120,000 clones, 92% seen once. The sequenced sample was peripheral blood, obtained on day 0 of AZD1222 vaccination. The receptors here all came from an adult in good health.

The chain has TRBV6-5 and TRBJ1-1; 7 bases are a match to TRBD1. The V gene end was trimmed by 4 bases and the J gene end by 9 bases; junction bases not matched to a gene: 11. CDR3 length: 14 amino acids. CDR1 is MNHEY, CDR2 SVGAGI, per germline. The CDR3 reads CASSLSRGTAQAFF. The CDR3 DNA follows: TGTGCCAGCAGTTTATCCAGGGGGACGGCCCAAGCTTTCTTT.

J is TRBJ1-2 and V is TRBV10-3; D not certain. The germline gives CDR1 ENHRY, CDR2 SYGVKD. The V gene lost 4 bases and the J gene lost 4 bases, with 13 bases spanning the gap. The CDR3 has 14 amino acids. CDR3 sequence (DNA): TGTGCCATCAGTGTTGGTGCCCCCGGCTATGGCTACACCTTC. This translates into CAISVGAPGYGYTF.

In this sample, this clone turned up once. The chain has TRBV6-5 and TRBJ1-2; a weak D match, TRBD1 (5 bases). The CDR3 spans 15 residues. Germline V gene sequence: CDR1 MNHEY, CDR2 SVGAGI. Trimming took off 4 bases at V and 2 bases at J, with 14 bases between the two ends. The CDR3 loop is CASSSRDVGNYGYTF. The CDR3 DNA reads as TGTGCCAGCAGTTCCCGGGACGTGGGCAACTATGGCTACACCTTC.

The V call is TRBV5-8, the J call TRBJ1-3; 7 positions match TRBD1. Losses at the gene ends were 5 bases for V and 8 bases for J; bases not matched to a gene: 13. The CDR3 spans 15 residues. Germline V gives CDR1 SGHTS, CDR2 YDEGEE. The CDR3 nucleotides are TGTGCCAGCAGATACGGGCCGCACACAGGGGACACCATATATTTT. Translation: CASRYGPHTGDTIYF.

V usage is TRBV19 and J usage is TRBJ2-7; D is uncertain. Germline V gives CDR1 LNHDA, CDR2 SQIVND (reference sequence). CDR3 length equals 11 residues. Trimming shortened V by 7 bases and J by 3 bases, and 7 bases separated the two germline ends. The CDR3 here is CASTSGYEQYF. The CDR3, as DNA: TGTGCCAGTACTTCAGGCTACGAGCAGTACTTC.